Listed here is a single TCR beta chain. This sample was included in a study of technical replicates of blood from a few donors. The CDR3 has 15 residues. Trimming took 0 bases from V and 7 from J; bases not matched to a gene: 5. Germline V gives CDR1 LNHNV, CDR2 YYDKDF (reference sequence). Sequencing used immunoSEQ multiplex PCR; TCRdb keeps in-frame clones, though not all of them. Of about 12,000 clones in the sample, roughly nine tenths were seen once. This sequence joins TRBV15 and TRBJ1-4; 7 bases map to TRBD1. Sequenced input: PBMCs. The sequence was collected from a human donor in good health. The CDR3 is CATSREDREVEKLFF. CDR3 sequence (DNA): TGTGCCACCAGCAGAGAAGACAGGGAAGTTGAAAAACTGTTTTTT.